The rows below give T cell receptor beta chains drawn from one sample of a study of T cells after somatic rescue of genetic block. Assay: immunoSEQ multiplex PCR; the TCRdb copy retains only in-frame clones and omits some. The sample has about 15,000 clones, approximately 71% seen once. Sequenced: peripheral blood mononuclear cells (PBMCs). These receptor sequences come from a man younger than 35. The CDR3 runs from the conserved cysteine through the conserved F or W. Fields, in order: D gene, clone size, J gene, V gene, CDR3 protein, CDR3 DNA. D genes are given only for firm matches. Part of the rows lack a size; the others show once, few, many or a class for expanded clones.

NA | NA | TRBJ1-4 | TRBV7-3 | CASSLTGRAGEKLFF | TGTGCCAGCAGCTTAACGGGCAGGGCTGGTGAAAAACTGTTTTTT
NA | NA | TRBJ2-5 | TRBV6-5 | CASSYGAGRTQYF | TGTGCCAGCAGTTACGGGGCAGGGAGGACCCAGTACTTC
NA | NA | TRBJ2-7 | TRBV9 | CASSVGPDTSYEQYF | TGTGCCAGCAGCGTAGGCCCGGACACTTCCTACGAGCAGTACTTC
NA | NA | TRBJ1-1 | TRBV28 | CASSPPADRPGAFF | TGTGCCAGCAGTCCCCCTGCCGACAGACCCGGGGCTTTCTTT
TRBD1 | few | TRBJ1-1 | TRBV19 | CASRWQGANTEAFF | TGTGCCAGTAGATGGCAGGGGGCGAACACTGAAGCTTTCTTT
NA | NA | TRBJ2-7 | TRBV5-1 | CASSPTSYEQYF | TGCGCCAGCAGCCCCACCTCCTACGAGCAGTACTTC
NA | NA | TRBJ2-5 | TRBV5-6 | CASSLAVEAQYF | TGTGCCAGCAGCTTGGCAGTGGAGGCCCAGTACTTC
TRBD1 | NA | TRBJ1-3 | TRBV6-5 | CASSYSTGIRNTIYF | TGTGCCAGCAGTTATTCGACAGGGATAAGAAACACCATATATTTT
TRBD2 | few | TRBJ2-5 | TRBV4-1 | CASSHLGLAGPQETQYF | TGCGCCAGCAGCCATCTTGGACTAGCGGGGCCTCAAGAGACCCAGTACTTC
NA | NA | TRBJ2-2 | TRBV6-5 | CASRLIQGHPGELFF | TGTGCCAGCAGGCTTATACAGGGCCATCCGGGGGAGCTGTTTTTT
NA | NA | TRBJ2-7 | TRBV6-4 | CASREGFYEQYF | TGTGCCAGCAGGGAGGGGTTTTACGAGCAGTACTTC
NA | NA | TRBJ2-7 | TRBV10-3 | CAISVGDSHEQYF | TGTGCCATCAGTGTTGGAGATTCCCACGAGCAGTACTTC